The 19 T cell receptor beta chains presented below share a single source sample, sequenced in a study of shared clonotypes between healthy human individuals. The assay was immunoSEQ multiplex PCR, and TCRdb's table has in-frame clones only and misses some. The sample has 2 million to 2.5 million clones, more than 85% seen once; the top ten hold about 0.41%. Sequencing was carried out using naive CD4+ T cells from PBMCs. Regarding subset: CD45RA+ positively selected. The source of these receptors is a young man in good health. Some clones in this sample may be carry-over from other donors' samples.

The CDR3 nucleotides are TGTGCCAGCAGCTTAAAGCGGGCAGGGGTTAATAGCAATCAGCCCCAGCATTTT. Its translation is CASSLKRAGVNSNQPQHF. The chain combines TRBV7-4 with TRBJ1-5, with D tentatively TRBD1 (6 bases). Germline-derived CDR1 and CDR2 are SGHVT and SQSDAQ. V shed 2 bases and J shed 0 bases, with 17 bases lying between them. This CDR3 is 18 amino acids long.

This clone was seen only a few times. CDR3 in amino acids: CASTIQGDRAKNIQYF. The DNA for the CDR3 is TGTGCCAGCACCATCCAGGGGGACCGAGCCAAAAACATTCAGTACTTC. V and J are TRBV5-4 and TRBJ2-4, with 7 bases matching TRBD1. Germline V lookup: CDR1 SGHNT, CDR2 YYREEE (reference sequence). This CDR3 is built from 16 residues. V lost 6 bases and J lost 0; bases outside the gene matches: 9.

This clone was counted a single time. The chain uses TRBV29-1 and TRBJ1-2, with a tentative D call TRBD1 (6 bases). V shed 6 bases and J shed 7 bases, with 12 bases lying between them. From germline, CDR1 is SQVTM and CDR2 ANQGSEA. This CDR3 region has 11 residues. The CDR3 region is CSVGHRAGYTF. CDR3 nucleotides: TGCAGCGTGGGACACCGCGCTGGCTACACCTTC.

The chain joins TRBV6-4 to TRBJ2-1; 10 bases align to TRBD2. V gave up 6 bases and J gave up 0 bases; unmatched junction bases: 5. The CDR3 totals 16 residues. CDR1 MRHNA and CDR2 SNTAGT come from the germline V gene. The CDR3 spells CASSELAGSSYNEQFF. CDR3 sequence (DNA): TGTGCCAGCAGCGAACTAGCGGGGAGCTCCTACAATGAGCAGTTCTTC.

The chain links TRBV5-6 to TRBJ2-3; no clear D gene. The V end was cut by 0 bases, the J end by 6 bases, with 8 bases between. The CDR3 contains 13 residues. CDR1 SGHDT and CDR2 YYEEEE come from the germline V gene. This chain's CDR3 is CASSLGAHDTQYF. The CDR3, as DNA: TGTGCCAGCAGCTTGGGGGCACATGATACGCAGTATTTT.

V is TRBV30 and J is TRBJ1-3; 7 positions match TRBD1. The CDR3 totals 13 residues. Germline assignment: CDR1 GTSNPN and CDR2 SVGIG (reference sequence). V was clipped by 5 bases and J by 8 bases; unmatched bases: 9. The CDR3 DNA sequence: TGTGCCTGGGCACAGGGGCGAGCGGACACCATATATTTT. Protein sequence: CAWAQGRADTIYF.

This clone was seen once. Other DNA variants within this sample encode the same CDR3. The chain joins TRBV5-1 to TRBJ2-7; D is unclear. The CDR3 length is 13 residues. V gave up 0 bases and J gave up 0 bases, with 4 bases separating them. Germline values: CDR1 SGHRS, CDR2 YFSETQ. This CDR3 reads CASSLASSYEQYF. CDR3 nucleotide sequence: TGCGCCAGCAGCTTGGCGTCCTCCTACGAGCAGTACTTC.

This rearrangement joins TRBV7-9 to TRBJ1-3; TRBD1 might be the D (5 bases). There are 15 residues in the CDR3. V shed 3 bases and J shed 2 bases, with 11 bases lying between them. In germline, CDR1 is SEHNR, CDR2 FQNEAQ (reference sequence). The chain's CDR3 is CASSFLSGTGNTIYF. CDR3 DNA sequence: TGTGCCAGCAGCTTTCTCTCAGGGACTGGAAACACCATATATTTT.

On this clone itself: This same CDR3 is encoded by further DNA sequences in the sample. The CDR3 nucleotides read TGTGCCAGCAGCTTAGTTTCATACGAGCAGTACTTC. Its protein is CASSLVSYEQYF. This rearrangement joins TRBV7-2 to TRBJ2-7, with no clear D. The V gene's germline CDR1 is SGHTA and CDR2 FQGNSA. This CDR3 contains 12 residues. V was shortened by 1 base and J by 4 bases, with 5 bases between the two germline ends.

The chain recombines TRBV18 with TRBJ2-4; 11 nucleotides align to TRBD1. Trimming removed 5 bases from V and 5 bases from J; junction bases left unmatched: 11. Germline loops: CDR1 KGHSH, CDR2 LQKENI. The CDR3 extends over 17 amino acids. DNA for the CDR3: TGTGCCAGCTCATCAACCGGGACAGGGGGACTACAAAACATTCAGTACTTC. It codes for CASSSTGTGGLQNIQYF.

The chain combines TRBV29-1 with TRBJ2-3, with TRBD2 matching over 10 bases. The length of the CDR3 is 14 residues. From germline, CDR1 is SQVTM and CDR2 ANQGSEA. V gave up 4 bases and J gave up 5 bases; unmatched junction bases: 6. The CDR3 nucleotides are TGCAGCGTTGTCTTAGCGGGAGGAAAAGATACGCAGTATTTT. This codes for CSVVLAGGKDTQYF.

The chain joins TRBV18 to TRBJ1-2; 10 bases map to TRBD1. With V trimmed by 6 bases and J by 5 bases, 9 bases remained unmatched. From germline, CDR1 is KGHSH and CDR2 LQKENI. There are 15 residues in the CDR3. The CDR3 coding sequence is TGTGCCAGCTCGCCCGGGACGGGACAGGGGTATGGCTACACCTTC. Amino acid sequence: CASSPGTGQGYGYTF.

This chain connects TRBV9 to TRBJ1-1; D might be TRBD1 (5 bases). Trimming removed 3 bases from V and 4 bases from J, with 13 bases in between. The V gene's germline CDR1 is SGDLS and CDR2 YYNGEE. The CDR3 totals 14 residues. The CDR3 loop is CASSERGLSTEAFF. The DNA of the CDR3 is TGTGCCAGCAGCGAGAGGGGCCTCAGCACTGAAGCTTTCTTT. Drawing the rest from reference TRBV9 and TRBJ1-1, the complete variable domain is DSGVTQTPKHLITATGQRVTLRCSPRSGDLSVYWYQQSLDQGLQFLIQYYNGEERAKGNILERFSAQQFPDLHSELNLSSLELGDSALYFCASSERGLSTEAFFGQGTRLTVV.

For the CDR3, the DNA is TGTGCCGTCGAGGGTCGGCTAGCGGGAAACACCGGGGAGCTGTTTTTT. This sequence encodes CAVEGRLAGNTGELFF. The chain carries TRBV28 and TRBJ2-2; the match to TRBD2 covers 9 bases. Germline assignment: CDR1 MDHEN and CDR2 SYDVKM. The CDR3 is made up of 16 amino acids. V lost 11 bases and J lost 2; bases outside the gene matches: 12.

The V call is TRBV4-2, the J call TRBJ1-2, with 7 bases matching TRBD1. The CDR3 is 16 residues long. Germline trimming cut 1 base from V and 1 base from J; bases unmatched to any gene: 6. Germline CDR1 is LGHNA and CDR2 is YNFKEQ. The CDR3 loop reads CASSQAGQDRNYGYTF. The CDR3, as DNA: TGTGCCAGCAGCCAAGCTGGACAGGACCGTAACTATGGCTACACCTTC.

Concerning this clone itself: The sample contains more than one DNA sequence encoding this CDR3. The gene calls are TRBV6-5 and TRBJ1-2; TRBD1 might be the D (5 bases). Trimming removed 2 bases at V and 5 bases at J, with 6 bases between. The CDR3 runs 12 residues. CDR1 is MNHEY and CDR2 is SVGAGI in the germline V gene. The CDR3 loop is CASSYRGYGYTF. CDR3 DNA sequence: TGTGCCAGCAGTTACAGGGGATATGGCTACACCTTC.

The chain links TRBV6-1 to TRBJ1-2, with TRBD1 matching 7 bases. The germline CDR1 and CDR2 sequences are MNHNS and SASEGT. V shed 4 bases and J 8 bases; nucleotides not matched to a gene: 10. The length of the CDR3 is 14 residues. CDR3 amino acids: CASSVLDRDGGYTF. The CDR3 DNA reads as TGTGCCAGCAGTGTCCTAGACAGGGATGGAGGCTACACCTTC.

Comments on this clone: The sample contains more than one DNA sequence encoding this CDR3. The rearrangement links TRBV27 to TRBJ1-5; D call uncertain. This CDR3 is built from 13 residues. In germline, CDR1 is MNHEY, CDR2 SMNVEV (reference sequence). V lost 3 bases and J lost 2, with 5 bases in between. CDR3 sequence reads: CASSFRGNQPQHF. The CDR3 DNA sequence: TGTGCCAGCAGTTTTAGGGGCAATCAGCCCCAGCATTTT.

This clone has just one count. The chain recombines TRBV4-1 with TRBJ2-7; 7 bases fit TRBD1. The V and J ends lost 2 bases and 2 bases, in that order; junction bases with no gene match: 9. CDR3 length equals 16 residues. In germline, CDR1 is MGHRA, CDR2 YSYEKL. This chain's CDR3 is CASSQQRQGPPYEQYF. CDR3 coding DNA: TGCGCCAGCAGCCAACAACGACAGGGTCCCCCCTACGAGCAGTACTTC.